What follows are 20 T cell receptor beta chains derived from one specimen sequenced in a study of T cell changes during pregnancy in multiple sclerosis. The repertoire was sequenced with immunoSEQ multiplex PCR; TCRdb's copy has only in-frame clones and lacks some. Of about 70,000 clones in the sample, about 91% were seen once. The sequencing here drew on peripheral blood, taken after pregnancy. These receptors all stem from a female donor with multiple sclerosis, enrolled in a pregnancy study.

This clone was observed a handful of times. CDR3 sequence: CASSEQVNTEAFF. CDR3 coding DNA: TGTGCCAGCAGTGAACAGGTCAACACTGAAGCTTTCTTT. V usage is TRBV6-5 and J usage is TRBJ1-1; D is perhaps TRBD1 (5 bases). Per germline, CDR1 MNHEY and CDR2 SVGAGI. The CDR3 contains 13 residues. Trimming removed 5 bases from V and 2 bases from J, with 9 bases in between.

V and J are TRBV19 and TRBJ1-1; D perhaps matches TRBD1 (6 bases). Trimming pared 3 bases from V and 2 bases from J, leaving 13 bases between. Germline-derived CDR1 and CDR2 are LNHDA and SQIVND (reference sequence). This CDR3 has 15 amino acids. The CDR3 DNA reads TGTGCCAGTAGTATCGTGAGGGGGAGCAACACTGAAGCTTTCTTT. Protein product: CASSIVRGSNTEAFF. Filled out from reference TRBV19 and TRBJ1-1, the complete variable domain reads DGGITQSPKYLFRKEGQNVTLSCEQNLNHDAMYWYRQDPGQGLRLIYYSQIVNDFQKGDIAEGYSVSREKKESFPLTVTSAQKNPTAFYLCASSIVRGSNTEAFFGQGTRLTVV.

CDR3 region: CASSVGPSSGSTNEQYF. The CDR3 DNA is TGTGCCAGCAGCGTAGGTCCCTCTAGCGGGAGTACAAACGAGCAGTACTTC. This rearrangement joins TRBV9 to TRBJ2-7, with TRBD2 identical over 10 bases. The V segment lost 0 bases and the J segment 5 bases; nucleotides outside the gene matches: 11. From germline, CDR1 is SGDLS and CDR2 YYNGEE. This CDR3 comprises 17 residues.

The chain employs TRBV30 and TRBJ2-7, with 8 bases matching TRBD2. This CDR3 has 15 residues. Germline V gives CDR1 GTSNPN, CDR2 SVGIG (reference sequence). Germline trimming cut 2 bases from V and 6 bases from J; bases unmatched to any gene: 12. CDR3 in amino acids: CAWSPVAGWVTEQYF. As DNA, the CDR3 is TGTGCCTGGAGTCCGGTAGCGGGATGGGTAACCGAGCAGTACTTC.

The rearrangement links TRBV27 to TRBJ2-5, with D possibly TRBD1 on 5 matching bases. In germline, CDR1 is MNHEY, CDR2 SMNVEV (reference sequence). The V gene lost 3 bases and the J gene lost 1 base, with 9 bases spanning the gap. The CDR3 has 14 amino acids. The CDR3 loop reads CASSFSRGQETQYF. The CDR3 DNA sequence: TGTGCCAGCAGTTTTAGTAGGGGCCAAGAGACCCAGTACTTC.

This rearrangement joins TRBV5-6 to TRBJ2-3; possibly TRBD2 for D (6 bases). This CDR3 is 17 amino acids long. The V end lost 2 bases, the J end lost 2 bases, and 18 bases lay between the germline ends. Germline CDR1 and CDR2: SGHDT and YYEEEE. CDR3 DNA: TGTGCCAGCAGCTTTGGTCGGGGAGGACGGCTCACAGATACGCAGTATTTT. Protein: CASSFGRGGRLTDTQYF.

This clone was recorded only once. J is TRBJ2-7 and V is TRBV13, with 11 positions matching TRBD1. V lost 2 bases to trimming and J lost 8 bases; unmatched junction nucleotides: 8. The CDR3 has 15 residues. Germline CDR1 reads PRHDT; CDR2 reads FYEKMQ (reference sequence). The CDR3, as DNA: TGTGCCAGCAGCTTAAATCGGGACAGGGGGTCGAAGCAGTACTTC. Translated, it gives CASSLNRDRGSKQYF.

The chain combines TRBV28 with TRBJ1-2, with unresolved D. The CDR3 sequence is 10 residues long. The V end lost 4 bases, the J end lost 8 bases, and 5 bases lay between the germline ends. Germline CDR1 reads MDHEN; CDR2 reads SYDVKM. The CDR3 region has the DNA TGTGCCAGCAGTTCGAGGGGCTACACCTTC. It yields the protein CASSSRGYTF.

The chain's CDR3 is CASSLRAGQKNTEAFF. The DNA for the CDR3 is TGTGCCAGCAGCTTAAGGGCGGGACAGAAGAACACTGAAGCTTTCTTT. The chain has TRBV7-9 and TRBJ1-1; TRBD1 aligns across 7 bases. CDR3 length equals 16 residues. CDR1 and CDR2 from the germline V gene are SEHNR and FQNEAQ (reference sequence). The ends lost 2 bases at V and 1 base at J; junction bases unmatched: 7.

The V gene is TRBV7-2, the J gene TRBJ2-7, with a weak D call TRBD2 (7 bases). Trimming pared 1 base from V and 5 bases from J, leaving 12 bases between. The germline V gene encodes CDR1 SGHTA and CDR2 FQGNSA. The length of the CDR3 is 14 residues. The CDR3 loop reads CASSLGLGGDEQYF. In nucleotides, the CDR3 is TGTGCCAGCAGCTTAGGCTTAGGGGGGGACGAGCAGTACTTC.

This sequence joins TRBV6-5 and TRBJ1-5; D is unclear. Per germline, CDR1 MNHEY and CDR2 SVGAGI. CDR3 size: 13 residues. V gave up 4 bases and J gave up 7 bases, with 11 bases separating them. CDR3 protein: CASSSSRSQPQHF. For the CDR3, the DNA is TGTGCCAGCAGTTCGTCCAGATCCCAGCCCCAGCATTTT.

The rearrangement links TRBV18 to TRBJ2-7; 14 nucleotides match TRBD2. Per germline, CDR1 KGHSH and CDR2 LQKENI. V lost 6 bases, J lost 3 bases, and 4 bases stayed unmatched. There are 15 residues in the CDR3. The CDR3 loop reads CASSKGLAGDYEQYF. The CDR3 DNA sequence: TGTGCCAGCTCTAAGGGACTAGCGGGAGACTACGAGCAGTACTTC.

The chain combines TRBV10-2 with TRBJ1-1; D remains ambiguous. CDR1 WSHSY and CDR2 SAAADI come from the germline V gene. The CDR3 loop spans 13 amino acids. V lost 7 bases and J 1 base, leaving 10 bases between the germline ends. The DNA of the CDR3 is TGCGCCAGCACCTTTGGCAGGAACACTGAAGCTTTCTTT. Its translation is CASTFGRNTEAFF.

This chain links TRBV19 with TRBJ2-1, with 8 bases aligning to TRBD2. Germline CDR1 reads LNHDA; CDR2 reads SQIVND (reference sequence). V was pared by 3 bases and J by 0 bases, with 4 bases of the junction left unmatched. The CDR3 runs 16 residues. CDR3 amino acids: CASSISGTDSYNEQFF. CDR3 in DNA: TGTGCCAGTAGTATTAGCGGGACCGACTCCTACAATGAGCAGTTCTTC.

The V gene is TRBV9, the J gene TRBJ2-1; 10 nucleotides align to TRBD2. The CDR3 extends over 15 amino acids. Germline loops: CDR1 SGDLS, CDR2 YYNGEE. V dropped 1 base and J dropped 10; count of bases not matched to a gene: 8. The CDR3, as DNA: TGTGCCAGCAGCGTAAGGCTAGCGGGAGATGGGGAGCAGTTCTTC. Translating it yields CASSVRLAGDGEQFF.

This chain joins TRBV5-4 and TRBJ2-6; a possible D gene is TRBD2 (7 bases). CDR3 length: 19 amino acids. The V gene lost 4 bases and the J gene lost 0 bases, with 20 bases spanning the gap. Germline CDR1 SGHNT, CDR2 YYREEE (reference sequence). This chain's CDR3 is CASSPGPGRGLSGANVLTF. The CDR3 coding sequence is TGTGCCAGCAGCCCGGGCCCAGGGCGGGGGCTCTCTGGGGCCAACGTCCTGACTTTC. Variable domain in full (rest from reference TRBV5-4 and TRBJ2-6): ETGVTQSPTHLIKTRGQQVTLRCSSQSGHNTVSWYQQALGQGPQFIFQYYREEENGRGNFPPRFSGLQFPNYSSELNVNALELDDSALYLCASSPGPGRGLSGANVLTFGAGSRLTVL.

The chain is built from TRBV11-1 and TRBJ2-5; TRBD1 agrees at 7 bases. The trim removed 0 bases at V and 2 bases at J, leaving 3 bases unmatched. CDR3 length: 15 residues. Germline V gene lookup returns CDR1 SGHAT and CDR2 FQDESV (reference sequence). The CDR3 bases are TGTGCCAGCAGCTTAGCTCCGGGACAGCAAGAGACCCAGTACTTC. Protein: CASSLAPGQQETQYF.

CDR3 region: CAISRAGEEYTQYF. The CDR3 DNA follows: TGTGCCATCAGTCGGGCAGGGGAAGAATATACGCAGTATTTT. The V gene is TRBV10-3, the J gene TRBJ2-3, with D possibly being TRBD1 (6 bases). This CDR3 contains 14 residues. Trimming left V 5 bases short and J 7 bases short, with 16 bases between. CDR1 and CDR2 (germline): ENHRY, SYGVKD.

This clone was counted a single time. The J gene is TRBJ2-5, the V gene TRBV7-3, with D possibly matching TRBD1 (6 bases). V lost 4 bases and J 2 bases, leaving 14 bases between the germline ends. There are 15 residues in the CDR3. Germline assignment: CDR1 SGHTA and CDR2 FQGTGA. The CDR3 sequence is CASSSNPGQQETQYF. CDR3 nucleotides: TGTGCCAGCAGCTCCAACCCGGGACAACAAGAGACCCAGTACTTC.

The chain employs TRBV9 and TRBJ2-3, with 8 bases lining up with TRBD2. V dropped 3 bases and J dropped 4; count of bases not matched to a gene: 7. Per germline, CDR1 SGDLS and CDR2 YYNGEE. This CDR3 is 15 amino acids long. The CDR3 region has the DNA TGTGCCAGCAGCGAAGGGGCGGGGGGCGCAGATACGCAGTATTTT. Protein sequence: CASSEGAGGADTQYF.